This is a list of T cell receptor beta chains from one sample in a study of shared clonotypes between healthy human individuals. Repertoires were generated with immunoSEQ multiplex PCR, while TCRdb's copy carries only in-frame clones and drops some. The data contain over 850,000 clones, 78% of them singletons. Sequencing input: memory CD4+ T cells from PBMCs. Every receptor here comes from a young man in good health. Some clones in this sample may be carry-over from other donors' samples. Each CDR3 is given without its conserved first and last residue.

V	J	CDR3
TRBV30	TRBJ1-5	AWSVRGAGGTQPQH
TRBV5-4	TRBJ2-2	ASSDSRVGFTGELF
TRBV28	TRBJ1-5	ASSLEAGWQPQH
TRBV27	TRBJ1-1	ASTMGGNTEAF
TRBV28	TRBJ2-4	ASIRTGAKNIQY
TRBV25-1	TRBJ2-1	ASSDASVGGNEQF
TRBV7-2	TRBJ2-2	ASARLGNTGELF
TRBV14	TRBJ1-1	ASSPGGAKKDTEAF
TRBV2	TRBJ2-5	ASSGASGQETQY
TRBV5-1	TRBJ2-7	ASSSRPGTSGRAYEQY
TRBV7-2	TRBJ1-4	ASSLLGGFNEKLF
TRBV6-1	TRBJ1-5	ASSEASRAGGQPQH
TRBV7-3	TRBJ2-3	ASSPGTSTDTQY
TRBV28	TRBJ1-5	ASSLSWGVGNQPQH
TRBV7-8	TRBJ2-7	ASSLGSSLYEQY
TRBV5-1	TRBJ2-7	ASSLMLAGGGEQY
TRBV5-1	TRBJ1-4	ASRPGQQGEKLF
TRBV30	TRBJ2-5	AWKSSGETQY
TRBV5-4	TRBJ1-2	ASSTPLGDRGSGYT
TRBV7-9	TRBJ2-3	ASISPDWTDTQY
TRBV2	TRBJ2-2	ASRLQNTGELF
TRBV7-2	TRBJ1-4	ASSLEPEEKLF
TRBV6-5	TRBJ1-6	ASSPTAPNSPLH
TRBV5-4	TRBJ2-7	ASSLFREGHVLY
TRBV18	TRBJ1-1	ASSPESSNTEAF
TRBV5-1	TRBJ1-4	ASSLEGQEGEKLF
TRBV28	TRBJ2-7	ASILDRGWNEQY
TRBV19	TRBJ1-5	ATMWGQGQPQH
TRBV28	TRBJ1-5	ASSFGQPNQPQH
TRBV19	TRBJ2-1	ASSHWETSGSNEQF
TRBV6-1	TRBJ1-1	ASTEKNTEAF
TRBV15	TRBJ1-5	ATSRGGRNQPQH
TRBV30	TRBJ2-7	AWSAGLAGGHPAYEQY
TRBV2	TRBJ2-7	ASVLGRGTSYEQY
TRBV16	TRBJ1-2	ASSKGPGTGYT
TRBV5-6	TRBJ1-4	ASSLEGVTNEKLF
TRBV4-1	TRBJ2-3	ASSLQRERRDTQY
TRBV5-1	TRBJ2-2	ASSNHRGGTGELF
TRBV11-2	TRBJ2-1	ASSLMLAYNEQF
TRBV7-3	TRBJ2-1	ASRRRTSDNEQF
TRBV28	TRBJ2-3	ASTAGFGAADTQY
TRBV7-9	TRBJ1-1	ASSPDRVMNTEAF
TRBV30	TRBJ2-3	AWSVAGGTDTQY
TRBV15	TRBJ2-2	ATSREDRDAGELF
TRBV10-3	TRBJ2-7	ATARERDFSYEQY
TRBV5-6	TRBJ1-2	ASSLQGPRYGYT
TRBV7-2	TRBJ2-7	ASSIRLADTYEQY
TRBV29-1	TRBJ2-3	SVRGSAGDGDTQY
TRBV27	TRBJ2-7	ASSPWVGTGLYEQY
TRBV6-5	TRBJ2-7	ASSVGGSSYEQY
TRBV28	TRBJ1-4	ASKLWGQEGKLF
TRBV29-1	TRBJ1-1	SVSQGDTEAF
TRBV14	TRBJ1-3	ASSPAGTAGNTIY
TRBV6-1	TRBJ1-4	ASREGGNEKLF
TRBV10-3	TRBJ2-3	ATGGQDADTQY